Listed below are T cell receptor beta chains from one sample, sequenced in a study of beta chain features in type 1 diabetes. Some clones are missing from TCRdb's copy, which holds only in-frame ones; the method was immunoSEQ multiplex PCR. This sample yields under 900,000 clones, of which 17% are seen a single time; 0.023% belongs to the top ten. The specimen was naive CD4+ T cells from blood. These receptors all come from a young woman in good health. The CDR3 runs from the conserved cysteine through the conserved F or W. For some rows the clone size is stated as once, few or many, or as a class when expanded; others skip it.

v_call: TRBV28; clone_size: few; cdr3_aa: CASSLGPRNSNQPQHF
v_call: TRBV28; clone_size: few; cdr3_aa: CASSVGPSYNEQFF
v_call: TRBV7-6; clone_size: .; cdr3_aa: CASSLPPGSPDTQYF
v_call: TRBV7-2; clone_size: .; cdr3_aa: CASSGGASGSYEQYF
v_call: TRBV10-3; clone_size: .; cdr3_aa: CATRDRDSQGYF
v_call: TRBV5-1; clone_size: few; cdr3_aa: CASSLVAVVYNEQFF
v_call: TRBV7-2; clone_size: few; cdr3_aa: CASRFRLAGAYEQYF
v_call: TRBV18; clone_size: .; cdr3_aa: CASSPVQEEGYTF
v_call: TRBV10-3; clone_size: .; cdr3_aa: CAIRERGSYNEQFF
v_call: TRBV5-1; clone_size: few; cdr3_aa: CASSLGADYEQYF
v_call: TRBV6-6; clone_size: .; cdr3_aa: CASSRLAEGPAYEQYF
v_call: TRBV6-1; clone_size: few; cdr3_aa: CASSIPGPETQYF
v_call: TRBV6-5; clone_size: .; cdr3_aa: CASTPGYTGELFF
v_call: TRBV4-3; clone_size: few; cdr3_aa: CASSQEHNRGWDTQYF
v_call: TRBV29-1; clone_size: few; cdr3_aa: CSAGRPLSDTQYF
v_call: TRBV5-1; clone_size: few; cdr3_aa: CASSLSTSGNSYEQYF
v_call: TRBV27; clone_size: .; cdr3_aa: CASRTQGFSTEAFF
v_call: TRBV4-2; clone_size: .; cdr3_aa: CASSQEQRRNTEAFF
v_call: TRBV7-2; clone_size: few; cdr3_aa: CASRRSSGNSYNEQFF
v_call: TRBV7-2; clone_size: .; cdr3_aa: CASSLDRLPSYEQYF
v_call: TRBV4-3; clone_size: .; cdr3_aa: CASSQGIGQGPSERQFF
v_call: TRBV4-3; clone_size: .; cdr3_aa: CASSQAPLAGGGDIQYF
v_call: TRBV6-6; clone_size: few; cdr3_aa: CASRETSTGELFF
v_call: TRBV5-1; clone_size: .; cdr3_aa: CASSPGHSGANVLTF
v_call: TRBV5-5; clone_size: .; cdr3_aa: CASIQCRGLLLAIYEQYF
v_call: TRBV9; clone_size: .; cdr3_aa: CASSVVRTSGVSYEQYF
v_call: TRBV12-5; clone_size: .; cdr3_aa: CASGFGNTEAFF